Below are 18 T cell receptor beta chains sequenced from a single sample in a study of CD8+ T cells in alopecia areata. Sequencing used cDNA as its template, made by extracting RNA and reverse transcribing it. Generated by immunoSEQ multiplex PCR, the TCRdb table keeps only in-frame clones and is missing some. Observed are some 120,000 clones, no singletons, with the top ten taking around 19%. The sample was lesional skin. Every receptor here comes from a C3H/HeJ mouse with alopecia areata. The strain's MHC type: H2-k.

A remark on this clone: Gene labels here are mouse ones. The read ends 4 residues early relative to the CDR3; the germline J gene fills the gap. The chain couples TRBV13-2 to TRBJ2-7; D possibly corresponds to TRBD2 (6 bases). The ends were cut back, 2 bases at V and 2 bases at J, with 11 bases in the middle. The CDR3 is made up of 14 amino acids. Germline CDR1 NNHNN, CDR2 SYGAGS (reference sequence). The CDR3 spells CASGELLGPYEQYF. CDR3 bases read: TGTGCCAGCGGTGAACTCCTGGGGCCCTAT.

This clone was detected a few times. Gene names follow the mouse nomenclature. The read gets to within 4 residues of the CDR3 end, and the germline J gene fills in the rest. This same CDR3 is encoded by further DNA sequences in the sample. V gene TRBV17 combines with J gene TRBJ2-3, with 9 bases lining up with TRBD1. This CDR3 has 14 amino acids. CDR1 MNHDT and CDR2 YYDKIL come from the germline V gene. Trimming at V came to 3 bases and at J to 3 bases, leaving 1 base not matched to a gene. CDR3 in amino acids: CASSRGQGAETLYF. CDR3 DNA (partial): TGTGCTAGCAGTAGGGGACAGGGCGCAGAA.

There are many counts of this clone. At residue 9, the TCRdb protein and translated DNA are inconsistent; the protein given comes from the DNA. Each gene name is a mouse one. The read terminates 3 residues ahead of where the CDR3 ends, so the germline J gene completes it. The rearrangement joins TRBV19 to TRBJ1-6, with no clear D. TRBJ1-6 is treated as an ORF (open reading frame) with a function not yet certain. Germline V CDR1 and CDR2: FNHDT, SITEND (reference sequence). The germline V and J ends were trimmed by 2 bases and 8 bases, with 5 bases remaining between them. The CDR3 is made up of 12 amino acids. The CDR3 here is CASSIPDSPLYF. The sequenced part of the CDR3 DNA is TGTGCCAGCAGTATCCCAGATTCGCCC.

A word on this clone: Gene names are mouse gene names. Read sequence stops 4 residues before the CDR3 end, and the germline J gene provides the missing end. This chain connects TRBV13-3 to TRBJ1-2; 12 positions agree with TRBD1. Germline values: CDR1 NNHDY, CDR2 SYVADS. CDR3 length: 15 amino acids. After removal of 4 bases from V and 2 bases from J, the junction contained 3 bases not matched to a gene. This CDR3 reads CASSRDRGRNSDYTF. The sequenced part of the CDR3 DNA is TGTGCCAGCAGTCGGGACAGGGGGCGCAACTCC.

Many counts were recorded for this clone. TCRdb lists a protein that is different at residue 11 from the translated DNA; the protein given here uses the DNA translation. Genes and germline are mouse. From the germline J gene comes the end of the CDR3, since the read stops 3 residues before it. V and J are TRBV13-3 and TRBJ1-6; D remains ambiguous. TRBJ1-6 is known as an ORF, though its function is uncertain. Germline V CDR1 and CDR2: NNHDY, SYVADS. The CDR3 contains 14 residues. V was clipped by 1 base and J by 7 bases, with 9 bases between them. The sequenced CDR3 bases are TGTGCCAGCAGTGATCCCACAAAAAATTCGCCC. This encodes CASSDPTKNSP. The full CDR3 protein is CASSDPTKNSPLYF.

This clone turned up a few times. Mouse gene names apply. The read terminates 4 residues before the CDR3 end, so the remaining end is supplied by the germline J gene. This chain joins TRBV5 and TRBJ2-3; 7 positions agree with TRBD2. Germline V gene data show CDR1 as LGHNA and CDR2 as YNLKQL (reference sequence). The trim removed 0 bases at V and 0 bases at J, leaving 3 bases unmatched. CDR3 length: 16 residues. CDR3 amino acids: CASSQETGTSAETLYF. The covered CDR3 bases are TGTGCCAGCAGCCAAGAGACTGGGACTAGTGCAGAA.

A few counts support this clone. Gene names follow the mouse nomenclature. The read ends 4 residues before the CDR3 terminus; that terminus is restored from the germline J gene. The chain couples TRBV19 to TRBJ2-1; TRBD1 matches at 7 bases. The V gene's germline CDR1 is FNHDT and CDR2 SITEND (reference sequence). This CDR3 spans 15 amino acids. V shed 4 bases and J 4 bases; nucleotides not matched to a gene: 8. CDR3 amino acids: CASSPPGQPYAEQFF. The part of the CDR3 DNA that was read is TGTGCCAGCAGTCCTCCGGGACAGCCGTATGCT.

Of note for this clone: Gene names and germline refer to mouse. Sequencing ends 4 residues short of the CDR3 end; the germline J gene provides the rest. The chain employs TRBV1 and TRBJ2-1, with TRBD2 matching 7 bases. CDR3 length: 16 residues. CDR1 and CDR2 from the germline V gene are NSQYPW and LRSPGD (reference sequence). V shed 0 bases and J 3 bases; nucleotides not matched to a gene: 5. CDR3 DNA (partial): TGCACCTGCAGTGCAGATTCGGCTGGGGGCTATGCT. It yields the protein CTCSADSAGGYA. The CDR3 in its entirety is CTCSADSAGGYAEQFF.

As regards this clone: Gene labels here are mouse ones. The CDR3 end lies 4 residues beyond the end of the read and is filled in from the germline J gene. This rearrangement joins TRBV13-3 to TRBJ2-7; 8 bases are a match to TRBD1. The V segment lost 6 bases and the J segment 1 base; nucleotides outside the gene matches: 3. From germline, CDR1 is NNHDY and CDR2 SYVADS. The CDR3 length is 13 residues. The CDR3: CASTDRESYEQYF. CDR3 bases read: TGTGCCAGCACGGACAGGGAATCCTAT.

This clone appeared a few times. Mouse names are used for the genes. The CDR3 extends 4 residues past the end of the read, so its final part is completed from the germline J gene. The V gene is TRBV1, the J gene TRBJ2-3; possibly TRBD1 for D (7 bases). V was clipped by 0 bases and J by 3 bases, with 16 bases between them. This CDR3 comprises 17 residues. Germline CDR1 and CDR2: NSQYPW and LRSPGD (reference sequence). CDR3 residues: CTCSAEGGGVWAETLYF. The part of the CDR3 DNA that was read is TGCACCTGCAGTGCAGAGGGAGGGGGCGTGTGGGCAGAA. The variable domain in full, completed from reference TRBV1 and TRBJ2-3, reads VTLLEQNPRWRLVPRGQAVNLRCILKNSQYPWMSWYQQDLQKQLQWLFTLRSPGDKEVKSLPGADYLATRVTDTELRLQVANMSQGRTLYCTCSAEGGGVWAETLYFGSGTRLTVL.

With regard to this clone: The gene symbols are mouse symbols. The chain's CDR3 is CTCSETGGASAEQFF. The DNA read from the CDR3 is TGCACCTGCAGTGAGACTGGGGGGGCGAGCGCT. The chain employs TRBV1 and TRBJ2-1, with 12 bases lining up with TRBD2. The CDR3 end is not reached by the read, which stops 4 residues before it; the germline J gene fills it in. Germline V lookup: CDR1 NSQYPW, CDR2 LRSPGD (reference sequence). The CDR3 spans 15 residues.

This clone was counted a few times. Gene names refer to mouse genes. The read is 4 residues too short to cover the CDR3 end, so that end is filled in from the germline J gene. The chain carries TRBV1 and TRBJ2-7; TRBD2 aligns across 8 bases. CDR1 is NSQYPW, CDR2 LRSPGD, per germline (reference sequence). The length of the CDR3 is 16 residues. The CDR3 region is CTCSADAGGRLYEQYF. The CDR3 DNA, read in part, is TGCACCTGCAGTGCAGATGCGGGGGGGCGCTTATAT.

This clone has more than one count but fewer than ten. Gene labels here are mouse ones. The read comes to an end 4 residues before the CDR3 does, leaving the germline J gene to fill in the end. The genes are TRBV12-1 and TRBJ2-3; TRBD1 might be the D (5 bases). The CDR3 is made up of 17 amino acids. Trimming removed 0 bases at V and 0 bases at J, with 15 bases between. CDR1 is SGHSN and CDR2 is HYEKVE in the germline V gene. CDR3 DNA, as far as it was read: TGTGCCAGCTCTCTCGAGAGAGGACACCTTAGTGCAGAA. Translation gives CASSLERGHLSAE. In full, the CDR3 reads CASSLERGHLSAETLYF.

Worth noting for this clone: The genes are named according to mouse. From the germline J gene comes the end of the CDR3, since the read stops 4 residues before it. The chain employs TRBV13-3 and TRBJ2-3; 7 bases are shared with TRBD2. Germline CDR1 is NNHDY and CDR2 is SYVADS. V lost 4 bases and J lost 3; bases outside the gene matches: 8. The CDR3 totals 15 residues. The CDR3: CASSTWGKEAETLYF. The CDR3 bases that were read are TGTGCCAGCAGTACCTGGGGGAAGGAAGCAGAA.

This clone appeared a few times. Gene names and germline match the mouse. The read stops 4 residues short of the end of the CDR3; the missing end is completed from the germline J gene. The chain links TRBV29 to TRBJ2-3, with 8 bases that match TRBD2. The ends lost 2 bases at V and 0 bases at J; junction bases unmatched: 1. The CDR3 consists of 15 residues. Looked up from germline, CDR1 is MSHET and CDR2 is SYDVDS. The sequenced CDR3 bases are TGTGCTAGCAGTTTAGACTGGGGTAGTGCAGAA. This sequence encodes CASSLDWGSAE. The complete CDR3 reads CASSLDWGSAETLYF.

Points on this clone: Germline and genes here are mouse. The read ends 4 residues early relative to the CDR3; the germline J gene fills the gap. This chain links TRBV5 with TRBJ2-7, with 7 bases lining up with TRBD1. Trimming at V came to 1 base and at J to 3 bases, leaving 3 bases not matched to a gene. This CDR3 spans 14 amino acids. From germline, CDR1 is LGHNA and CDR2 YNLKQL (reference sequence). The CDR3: CASSQVNRGYEQYF. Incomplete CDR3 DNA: TGTGCCAGCAGCCAAGTCAACAGGGGCTAT.

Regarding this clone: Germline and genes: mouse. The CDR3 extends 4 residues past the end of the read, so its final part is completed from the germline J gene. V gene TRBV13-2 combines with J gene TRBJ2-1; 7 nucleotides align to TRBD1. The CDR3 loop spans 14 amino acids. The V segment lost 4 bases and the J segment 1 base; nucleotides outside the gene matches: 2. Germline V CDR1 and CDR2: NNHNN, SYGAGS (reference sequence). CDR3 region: CASGRDRNYAEQFF. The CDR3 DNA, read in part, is TGTGCCAGCGGTCGGGACAGAAACTATGCT.

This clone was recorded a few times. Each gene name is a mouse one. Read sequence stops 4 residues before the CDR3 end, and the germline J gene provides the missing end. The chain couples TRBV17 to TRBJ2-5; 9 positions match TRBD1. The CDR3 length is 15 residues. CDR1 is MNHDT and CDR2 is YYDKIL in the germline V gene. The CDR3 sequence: CASSRETGGKDTQYF. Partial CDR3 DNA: TGTGCTAGCAGTAGAGAAACAGGGGGCAAAGAC.